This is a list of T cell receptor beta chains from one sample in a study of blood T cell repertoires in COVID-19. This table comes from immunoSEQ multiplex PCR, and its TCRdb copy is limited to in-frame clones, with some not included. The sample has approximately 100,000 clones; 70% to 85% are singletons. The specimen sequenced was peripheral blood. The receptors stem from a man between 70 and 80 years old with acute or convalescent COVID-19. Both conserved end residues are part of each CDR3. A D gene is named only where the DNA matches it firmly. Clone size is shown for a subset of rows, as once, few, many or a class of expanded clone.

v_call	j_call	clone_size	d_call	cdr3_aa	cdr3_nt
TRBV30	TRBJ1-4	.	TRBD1	CAWSRQGGNEKLFF	TGTGCCTGGAGTCGACAGGGGGGGAATGAAAAACTGTTTTTT
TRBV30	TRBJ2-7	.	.	CAWSDSSYEQYF	TGTGCCTGGAGTGACAGCTCCTACGAGCAGTACTTC
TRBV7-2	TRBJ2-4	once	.	CASSLAAVLLAKNIQYF	TGTGCCAGCAGCTTAGCCGCGGTACTCCTAGCCAAAAACATTCAGTACTTC
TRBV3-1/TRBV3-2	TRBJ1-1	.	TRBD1	CASSQGQGVFTEAFF	TGTGCCAGCAGCCAGGGACAGGGGGTCTTCACTGAAGCTTTCTTT
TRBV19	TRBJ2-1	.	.	CATTDQGTMVNEQFF	TGTGCCACAACAGATCAGGGAACGATGGTAAATGAGCAGTTCTTC
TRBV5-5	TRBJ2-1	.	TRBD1	CASSLDDRVRVNEQFF	TGTGCCAGCAGCTTGGACGACAGGGTTAGAGTCAATGAGCAGTTCTTC
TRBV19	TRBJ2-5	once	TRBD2	CASSTLTPTSSETQYF	TGTGCCAGTAGTACTCTGACCCCGACTAGCTCCGAGACCCAGTACTTC
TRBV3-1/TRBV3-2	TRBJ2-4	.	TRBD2	CASSWGLAGTLAKNIQYF	TGTGCCAGCAGCTGGGGACTAGCGGGGACTCTAGCCAAAAACATTCAGTACTTC
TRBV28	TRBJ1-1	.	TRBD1	CASRPSGTGVTEAFF	TGTGCCAGCAGACCTTCCGGGACAGGGGTTACTGAAGCTTTCTTT
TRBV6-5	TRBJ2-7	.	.	CASSFLGGYEQYF	TGTGCCAGCAGTTTCCTCGGGGGTTACGAGCAGTACTTC
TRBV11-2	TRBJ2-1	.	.	CASSLDLRLNEQFF	TGTGCCAGCAGCTTAGATCTCCGGTTAAATGAGCAGTTCTTC
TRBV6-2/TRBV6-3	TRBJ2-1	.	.	CASSSPSSTREPSYNEQFF	TGTGCCAGCAGTTCCCCTTCCTCGACTCGGGAGCCCTCCTACAATGAGCAGTTCTTC
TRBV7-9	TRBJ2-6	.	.	CASSLQREPGANVLTF	TGTGCCAGCAGCCTACAGAGGGAACCTGGGGCCAACGTCCTGACTTTC
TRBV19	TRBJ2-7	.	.	CASSSRGASGSYEQYF	TGTGCCAGTTCATCTCGGGGGGCTAGCGGATCCTACGAGCAGTACTTC
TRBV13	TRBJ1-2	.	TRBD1	CASSSGQGKYGYTF	TGTGCCAGCAGCTCCGGACAGGGGAAATATGGCTACACCTTC
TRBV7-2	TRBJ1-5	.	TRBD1	CASSGGQGGQPQHF	TGTGCCAGCAGTGGCGGACAGGGTGGACAGCCCCAGCATTTT
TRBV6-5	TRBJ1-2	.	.	CASSHGGYGYTF	TGTGCCAGCAGTCACGGGGGCTATGGCTACACCTTC
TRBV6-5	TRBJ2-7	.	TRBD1	CASSYSRAGGNEQYF	TGTGCCAGCAGTTACTCGAGGGCAGGGGGCAACGAGCAGTACTTC
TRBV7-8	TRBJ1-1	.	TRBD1	CASSYRDRGLDTEAFF	TGTGCCAGCAGCTACCGGGACAGGGGGCTGGACACTGAAGCTTTCTTT
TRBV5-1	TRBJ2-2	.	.	CASSLGGTGELFF	TGCGCCAGCAGCTTAGGAGGCACCGGGGAGCTGTTTTTT
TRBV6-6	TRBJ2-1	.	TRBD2	CASTGGNNEQFF	TGTGCCAGCACGGGGGGGAACAATGAGCAGTTCTTC
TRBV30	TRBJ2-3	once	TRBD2	CAWSYAGGARDTQYF	TGTGCCTGGAGTTATGCGGGGGGGGCTCGGGATACGCAGTATTTT
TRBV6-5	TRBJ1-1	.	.	CARKTQVPYTEAFF	TGTGCCAGAAAAACTCAAGTACCCTACACTGAAGCTTTCTTT
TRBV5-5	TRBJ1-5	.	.	CASSFAIGGNQPQHF	TGTGCCAGCAGCTTCGCCATAGGGGGCAATCAGCCCCAGCATTTT
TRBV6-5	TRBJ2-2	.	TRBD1	CASSPDRRTGELFF	TGTGCCAGCAGCCCGGACAGGCGCACCGGGGAGCTGTTTTTT
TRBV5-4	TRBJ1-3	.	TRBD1	CASSEGTGDGNTIYF	TGTGCCAGCAGCGAAGGGACAGGGGATGGAAACACCATATATTTT
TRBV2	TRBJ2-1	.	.	CASIGPQDGSAYNEQFF	TGTGCCAGCATTGGCCCCCAGGACGGGAGTGCTTACAATGAGCAGTTCTTC
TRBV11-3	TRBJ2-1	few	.	CASSWGGTQGYNEQFF	TGTGCCAGCAGCTGGGGGGGGACACAGGGCTACAATGAGCAGTTCTTC
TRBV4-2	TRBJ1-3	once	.	CASSQESSSRLSRNTIYF	TGTGCCAGCAGCCAAGAATCTAGCAGCCGTTTGAGTAGGAACACCATATATTTT
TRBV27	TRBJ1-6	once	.	CASSLLPNREGSPLHF	TGTGCCAGCAGTTTACTCCCTAACAGGGAAGGTTCACCCCTCCACTTT
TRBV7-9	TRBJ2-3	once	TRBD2	CASSLGLAGYSTDTQYF	TGTGCCAGCAGCTTAGGACTAGCGGGGTATAGCACAGATACGCAGTATTTT
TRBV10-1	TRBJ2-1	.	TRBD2	CASSVDPAGNEQFF	TGCGCCAGCAGTGTAGATCCAGCGGGGAATGAGCAGTTCTTC
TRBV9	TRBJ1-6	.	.	CASSVDSGVYNSPLHF	TGTGCCAGCAGCGTTGACAGTGGGGTCTATAATTCACCCCTCCACTTT
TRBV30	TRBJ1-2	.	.	CAWSPGQGRGYTF	TGTGCCTGGAGTCCAGGCCAGGGAAGGGGCTACACCTTC
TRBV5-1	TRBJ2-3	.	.	CASSQTLDTQYF	TGCGCCAGCAGTCAGACACTAGATACGCAGTATTTT
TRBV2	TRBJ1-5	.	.	CASSELSAGNQPQHF	TGTGCCAGCAGTGAATTGTCGGCGGGCAATCAGCCCCAGCATTTT
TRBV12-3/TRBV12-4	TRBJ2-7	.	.	CASSSTGIYEQYF	TGTGCCAGCAGTTCAACGGGGATCTACGAGCAGTACTTC
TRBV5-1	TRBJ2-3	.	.	CASSLGLVRLVDTQYF	TGCGCCAGCAGCTTGGGACTAGTTCGGTTAGTAGATACGCAGTATTTT
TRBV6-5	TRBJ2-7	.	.	CASSYGEAGTYEQYF	TGTGCCAGCAGTTATGGCGAGGCGGGGACCTACGAGCAGTACTTC
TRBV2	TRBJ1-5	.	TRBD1	CASRSRDRQNQPQHF	TGTGCCAGCAGATCCCGGGACAGACAAAATCAGCCCCAGCATTTT
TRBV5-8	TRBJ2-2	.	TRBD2	CASSLGTSSNTGELFF	TGTGCCAGCAGCTTGGGGACTAGTTCGAACACCGGGGAGCTGTTTTTT
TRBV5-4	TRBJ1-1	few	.	CASRRDSHEAFF	TGTGCCAGCAGGCGCGACAGCCATGAAGCTTTCTTT
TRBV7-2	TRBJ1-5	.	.	CASSQLNQPQHF	TGTGCCAGCAGTCAGTTGAATCAGCCCCAGCATTTT
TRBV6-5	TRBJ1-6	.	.	CASSLQSDSPLHF	TGTGCCAGCAGTTTACAGTCTGATTCACCCCTCCACTTT
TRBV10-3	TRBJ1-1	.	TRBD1	CAISERDRGYTEAFF	TGTGCCATCAGTGAAAGGGACAGGGGATACACTGAAGCTTTCTTT
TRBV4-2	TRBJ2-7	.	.	CASSQELASYEQYF	TGTGCCAGCAGCCAAGAGCTAGCTTCCTACGAGCAGTACTTC
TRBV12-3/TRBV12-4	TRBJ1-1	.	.	CASSLSGNGAFF	TGTGCCAGCAGTTTATCGGGGAATGGAGCTTTCTTT
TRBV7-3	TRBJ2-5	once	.	CASSSYEQETQYF	TGTGCCAGCAGCTCGTACGAGCAAGAGACCCAGTACTTC
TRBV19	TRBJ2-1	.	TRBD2	CASSNPGLATGEQFF	TGTGCCAGTAGTAACCCGGGACTAGCGACCGGTGAGCAGTTCTTC
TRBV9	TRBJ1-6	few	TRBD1	CASSSTPTGVTPLHF	TGTGCCAGCAGCTCAACACCCACAGGGGTGACGCCCCTCCACTTT
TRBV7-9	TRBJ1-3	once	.	CASSPMQISGNTIYF	TGTGCCAGCAGCCCGATGCAGATCTCTGGAAACACCATATATTTT
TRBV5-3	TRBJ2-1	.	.	CARSFGRAQGGHEQFF	TGTGCCAGAAGCTTCGGTCGGGCACAGGGGGGGCATGAGCAGTTCTTC
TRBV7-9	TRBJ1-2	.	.	CASSLARAAMSYTF	TGTGCCAGCAGCTTAGCGCGGGCAGCGATGAGCTACACCTTC
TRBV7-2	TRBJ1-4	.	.	CASSLYRDQNEKLFF	TGTGCCAGCAGCCTGTACAGGGATCAAAATGAAAAACTGTTTTTT
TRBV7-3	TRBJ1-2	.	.	CASSLSGGADYGYTF	TGTGCCAGCAGCTTAAGTGGGGGCGCAGACTATGGCTACACCTTC
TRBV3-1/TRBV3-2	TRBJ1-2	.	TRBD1	CASSQKGTGGVFGYTF	TGTGCCAGCAGCCAAAAGGGGACAGGGGGGGTGTTTGGCTACACCTTC
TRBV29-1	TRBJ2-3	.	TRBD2	CSVGIASGGSTDTQYF	TGCAGCGTTGGTATTGCTAGCGGGGGGTCCACAGATACGCAGTATTTT